This T cell receptor (beta chain) is from a study of cytomegalovirus exposure and HLA in healthy donors. Study-level results: In a later analysis, across HLA loci, associated TCR counts were highest for DRB1, lowest for HLA-C. Within an earlier analysis, most TCR beta V segments proved productive either about 90% or about 30% of the time.

Primers for the PCR totalled 60 Vbeta and 13 Jbeta. Under the authors' procedure: Unique TCR beta chains totaled 80 million to 100 million in a later count, with about 11 million of them shared. The method was immunoSEQ multiplex PCR; TCRdb's version includes in-frame clones alone and lacks a portion of them. V and J calls and clone size are given by that table; D and trimming were obtained from the DNA. The sample yields over 70,000 clones, about two thirds seen once. On this clone: The antigen is not known.

The source of this sequence is a woman between 45 and 60 years old in good health and CMV-seropositive. Sequencing was performed on PBMCs.

The CDR3 reads CASSFGTFTEAFF. The CDR3 nucleotides read TGTGCCAGCAGCTTCGGGACATTTACTGAAGCTTTCTTT. The rearrangement uses TRBV7-9 and TRBJ1-1, with D possibly TRBD1 on 6 matching bases. Trimming pared 3 bases from V and 5 bases from J, leaving 10 bases between. CDR3 length: 13 amino acids. Germline CDR1 is SEHNR and CDR2 is FQNEAQ (reference sequence).